This TCR beta chain appears in the sequencing data of a study of blood T cell repertoires in COVID-19. Looking at the study overall: Acute-phase and convalescent COVID-19 samples originated in the United States, Italy and Spain.

J lost 6 bases, V lost 3 bases, and 7 bases had no gene match. Germline V gene data show CDR1 as MNHNS and CDR2 as SASEGT. CDR3 length equals 15 residues. Clones were sequenced by immunoSEQ multiplex PCR, and TCRdb holds only the in-frame ones, with some missing. The table includes 250,000 to 300,000 clones, roughly 92% detected once. V is TRBV6-1 and J is TRBJ1-5; 8 nucleotides line up with TRBD1. Material for sequencing was peripheral blood. The sequence derives from a woman aged 25 to 39 with COVID-19, enrolled during active disease. The DNA of the CDR3 is TGTGCCAGCAGTGAGTCACAGGGGGGAAGTCAGCCCCAGCATTTT. This codes for CASSESQGGSQPQHF.